This TCR beta chain was observed in a study of breast tumors, draining lymph nodes, adjacent tissues. The study's findings and limits: Luminal-like breast cancer showed significantly greater tumor-nontumor repertoire similarity than basal-like breast cancer did. Data only fit, rather than demonstrated, lymph node origin of most tumor T cells. Compared with lymph nodes, tumors were less diverse; compared with nontumor tissue, more.

This clonotype was counted only a few times. Its antigen is currently unknown. Samples came from axillary lymph nodes draining the breast cancer. TCRdb recomputed calls from the multiplex PCR reads with MiXCR, one row per CDR3 protein. The sample has about 110,000 distinct CDR3 sequences, about 29% seen once. The sample comprised axillary lymph node tissue. This receptor was taken from a female donor with breast cancer. Some clones in this sample may be carry-over from other donors' samples.

CDR3 protein: CASTKYGEQFF. For the CDR3, the DNA is TGTGCCAGCACCAAGTATGGTGAGCAGTTCTTC. The J gene is TRBJ2-1, the V gene TRBV27; D remains ambiguous. The CDR3 totals 11 residues. With 7 bases removed from V and 9 bases from J, the gap between germline ends came to 10 bases. CDR1 is MNHEY, CDR2 SMNVEV, per germline (reference sequence).